This entry describes one TCR beta chain. Its specificity is unknown. This specimen belongs to a study of shared clonotypes between healthy human individuals. Between the trimmed V and J ends, which lost 6 bases and 5 bases, there was a span of 20 bases. CDR3 length: 15 amino acids. CDR1 and CDR2 (germline): MGHRA, YSYEKL. Genomic DNA per cell subset filled all wells of several immunoSEQ plates. The assay was immunoSEQ multiplex PCR, and TCRdb's table has in-frame clones only and misses some. The profile shows around 1,900,000 clones, around 93% of them singletons. Positive CCR7 selection of CD45RO-negative cells yielded the naive CD8 cells, and terminally differentiated effector memory CD45RA+ cells were excluded. Findings and limits, study-wide: Clonotype sharing across a few donors was observed for 5% to 6.5% of naive CD4 clonotypes. Clonotype sharing among the donors was expected to vary with sequencing depth.

This sequence joins TRBV4-1 and TRBJ2-7, with D hard to call. The sample comprised naive CD8+ T cells from PBMCs. This TCR derives from a man aged 18 to 29 in good health. Some clones in this sample may be carry-over from other donors' samples. CDR3 sequence: CASSPTGRFGNEQYF. CDR3 in DNA: TGCGCCAGCAGTCCTACCGGACGGTTTGGGAACGAGCAGTACTTC.